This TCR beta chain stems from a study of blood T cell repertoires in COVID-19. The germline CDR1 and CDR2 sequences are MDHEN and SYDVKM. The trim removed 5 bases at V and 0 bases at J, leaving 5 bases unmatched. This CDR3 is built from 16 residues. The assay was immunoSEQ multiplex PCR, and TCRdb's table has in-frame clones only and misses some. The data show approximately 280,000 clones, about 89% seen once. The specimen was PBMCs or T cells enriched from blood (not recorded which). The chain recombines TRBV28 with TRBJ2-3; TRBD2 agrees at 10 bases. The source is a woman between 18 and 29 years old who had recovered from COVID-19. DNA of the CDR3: TGTGCCAGCAGTCCGAGACTAGCGGGTAGCACAGATACGCAGTATTTT. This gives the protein CASSPRLAGSTDTQYF. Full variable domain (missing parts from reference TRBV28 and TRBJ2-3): DVKVTQSSRYLVKRTGEKVFLECVQDMDHENMFWYRQDPGLGLRLIYFSYDVKMKEKGDIPEGYSVSREKKERFSLILESASTNQTSMYLCASSPRLAGSTDTQYFGPGTRLTVL.